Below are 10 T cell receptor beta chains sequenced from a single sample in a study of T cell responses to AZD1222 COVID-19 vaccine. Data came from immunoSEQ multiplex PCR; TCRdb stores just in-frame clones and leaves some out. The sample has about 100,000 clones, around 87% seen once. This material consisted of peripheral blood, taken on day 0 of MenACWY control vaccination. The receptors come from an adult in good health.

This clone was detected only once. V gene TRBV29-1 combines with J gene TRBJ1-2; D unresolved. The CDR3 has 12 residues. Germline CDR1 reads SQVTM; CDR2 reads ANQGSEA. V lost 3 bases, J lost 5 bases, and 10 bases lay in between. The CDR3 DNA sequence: TGCAGCGTTGATCGCAGTCCTTATGGCTACACCTTC. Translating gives CSVDRSPYGYTF.

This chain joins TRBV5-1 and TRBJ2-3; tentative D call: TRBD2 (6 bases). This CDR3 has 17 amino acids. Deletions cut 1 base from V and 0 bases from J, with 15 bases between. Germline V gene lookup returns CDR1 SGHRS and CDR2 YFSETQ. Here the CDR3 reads CASSLWGGARSTDTQYF. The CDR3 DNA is TGCGCCAGCAGCTTGTGGGGAGGAGCCCGGAGCACAGATACGCAGTATTTT.

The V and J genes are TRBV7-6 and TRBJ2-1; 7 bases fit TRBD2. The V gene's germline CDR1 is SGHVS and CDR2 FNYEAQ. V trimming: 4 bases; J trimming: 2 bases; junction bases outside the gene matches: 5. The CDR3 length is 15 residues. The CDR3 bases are TGTGCCAGCAGCTCGACTAGCAGACCCTACAATGAGCAGTTCTTC. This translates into CASSSTSRPYNEQFF.

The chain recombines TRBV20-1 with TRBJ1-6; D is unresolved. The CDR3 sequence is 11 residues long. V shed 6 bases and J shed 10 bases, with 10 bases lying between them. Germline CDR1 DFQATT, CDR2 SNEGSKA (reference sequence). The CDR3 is CSAGSGSPLHF. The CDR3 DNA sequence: TGCAGTGCAGGGTCGGGGTCACCCCTCCACTTT.

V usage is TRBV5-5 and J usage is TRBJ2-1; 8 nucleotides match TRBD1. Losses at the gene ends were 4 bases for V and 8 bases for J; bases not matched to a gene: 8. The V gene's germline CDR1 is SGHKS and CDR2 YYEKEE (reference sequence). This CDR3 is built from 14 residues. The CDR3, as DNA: TGTGCCAGCAGCGTGGGACAGGTTGAAGATGAGCAGTTCTTC. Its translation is CASSVGQVEDEQFF.

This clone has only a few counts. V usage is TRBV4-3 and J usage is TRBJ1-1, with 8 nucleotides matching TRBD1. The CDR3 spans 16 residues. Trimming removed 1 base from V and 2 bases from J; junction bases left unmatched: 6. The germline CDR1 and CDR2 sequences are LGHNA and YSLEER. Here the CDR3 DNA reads TGCGCCAGCAGCCAAGGGGACAGGAGGCCTAACACTGAAGCTTTCTTT. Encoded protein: CASSQGDRRPNTEAFF.

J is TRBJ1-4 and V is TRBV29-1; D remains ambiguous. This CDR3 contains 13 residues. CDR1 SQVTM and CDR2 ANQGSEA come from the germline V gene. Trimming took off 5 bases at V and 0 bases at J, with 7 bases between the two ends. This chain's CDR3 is CSVLPATNEKLFF. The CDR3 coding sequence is TGCAGCGTTCTACCGGCAACTAATGAAAAACTGTTTTTT.

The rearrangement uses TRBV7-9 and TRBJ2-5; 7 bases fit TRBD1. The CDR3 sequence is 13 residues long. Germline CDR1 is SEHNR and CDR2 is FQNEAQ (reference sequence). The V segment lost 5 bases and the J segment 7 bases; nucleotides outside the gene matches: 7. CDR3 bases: TGTGCCAGCAGCCGAACAGGGGAAGGGACCCAGTACTTC. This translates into CASSRTGEGTQYF.

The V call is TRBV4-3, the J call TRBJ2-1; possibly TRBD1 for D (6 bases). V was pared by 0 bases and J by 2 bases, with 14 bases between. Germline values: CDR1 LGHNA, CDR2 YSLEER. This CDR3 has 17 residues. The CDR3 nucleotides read TGCGCCAGCAGCCAAGAGGGAGCTGGGGGCGCCTACAATGAGCAGTTCTTC. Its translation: CASSQEGAGGAYNEQFF.

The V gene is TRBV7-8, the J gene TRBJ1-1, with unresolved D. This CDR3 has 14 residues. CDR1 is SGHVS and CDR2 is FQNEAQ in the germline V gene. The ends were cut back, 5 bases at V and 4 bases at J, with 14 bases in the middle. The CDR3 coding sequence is TGTGCCAGCAGCGCCATTACATCGGGCACTGAAGCTTTCTTT. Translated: CASSAITSGTEAFF. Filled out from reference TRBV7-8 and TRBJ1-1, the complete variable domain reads GAGVSQSPRYKVAKRGQDVALRCDPISGHVSLFWYQQALGQGPEFLTYFQNEAQLDKSGLPSDRFFAERPEGSVSTLKIQRTQQEDSAVYLCASSAITSGTEAFFGQGTRLTVV.